Sequencing of this T cell receptor beta chain was carried out in a study of cytomegalovirus exposure and HLA in healthy donors. Whole-study findings and limits: Specificity for CMV antigens was confirmed in vitro for three of the CMV-associated chains.

For this clone: Its antigen is as yet unknown.

Germline assignment: CDR1 SGDLS and CDR2 YYNGEE. The V segment lost 2 bases and the J segment 6 bases; nucleotides outside the gene matches: 9. CDR3 length: 15 amino acids. The method was immunoSEQ multiplex PCR; TCRdb's version includes in-frame clones alone and lacks a portion of them. The sample carries around 93,000 clones, roughly 85% recorded once. The chain recombines TRBV9 with TRBJ2-3; 7 bases map to TRBD1. Sequenced material: PBMCs. This sequence originates from a man younger than 35 in good health and CMV-seropositive. DNA for the CDR3: TGTGCCAGCAGCGTTCGACAGGGCTGGGGGGATACGCAGTATTTT. Its protein is CASSVRQGWGDTQYF.